This T cell receptor (beta chain) emerged from a study of blood T cells in healthy people across ages. Points from the study as a whole: Naive T cell percentage showed a strong correlation with the diversity of TCR beta. Donor CMV status was unknown, possibly confounding expanded clonotype changes.

Note on this clonotype: Its target is not known.

Using a J-beta primer mix together with a sample-barcoded 5' primer, a second PCR was run for about 6 to 12 cycles. TCRdb reanalysed the 5' RACE reads using MiXCR and keeps one entry per CDR3 protein. The data hold some 700,000 distinct CDR3 sequences, with roughly 45% observed a single time. V lost 2 bases and J 3 bases, leaving 7 bases between the germline ends. The CDR3 covers 13 residues. Germline-derived CDR1 and CDR2 are MNHNS and SASEGT. The clonotype was recovered from a woman in her sixties or seventies in good health. This chain joins TRBV6-1 and TRBJ1-1; D is ambiguous. Sample: blood. The CDR3 loop reads CASSESPDTEAFF. The CDR3 coding sequence is TGTGCCAGCAGTGAAAGCCCGGACACTGAAGCTTTCTTT.